This T cell receptor (beta chain) originates from a study of blood T cell repertoires in COVID-19. This clone was counted at least ten times. Authors' methods: Amplification of reference gene primers was used by the study to estimate nucleated cell counts. Produced via immunoSEQ multiplex PCR; TCRdb's table is partial and in-frame only. V, J and clone size reflect that table, while D and trimming were determined from the DNA. Of about 100,000 clones in the sample, 86% were seen once. Germline V gene lookup returns CDR1 DFQATT and CDR2 SNEGSKA (reference sequence). CDR3 length: 12 residues. Between the trimmed V and J ends, which lost 3 bases and 11 bases, there was a span of 16 bases.

The chain employs TRBV20-1 and TRBJ1-1, with D perhaps TRBD1 (5 bases). Sequencing was performed on peripheral blood. The sequence came from a man aged 60 to 75 with acute or convalescent COVID-19. CDR3 coding DNA: TGCAGTGCTAGTCTCAGGGAGGGGATGGCTTTCTTT. As protein: CSASLREGMAFF.